Listed below are T cell receptor beta chains from one sample, sequenced in a study of T-cell memory formation after mild COVID-19. One entry per CDR3 protein, called by TCRdb with MiXCR from the 5' RACE reads. The sample records some 200,000 distinct CDR3 sequences, around 8.8% being singletons. The sequenced sample consisted of PBMCs or a T cell subset sorted from them (not recorded which). These receptors originate from a young man who had mild COVID-19 (a few samples of this study predate the infection). Cell type and time point are not known. Each CDR3 is given without its conserved first and last residue. Each record gives: D gene, V gene, CDR3 protein. A D gene is named only where the DNA matches it firmly.

- TRBV6-2/TRBV6-3 ASKRENQPQH
- TRBV4-3 ASSQVYPGETQY
TRBD1 TRBV7-9 ASSLGGFDTEAF
- TRBV19 ASFKTGPNYGYT
- TRBV20-1 SATLETQY
- TRBV6-6 ASSYSDQPQH
- TRBV5-1 ASSEGGVTEAF
- TRBV10-3 AIRVGDNSPLH
TRBD1 TRBV20-1 SASTGWKGRTEAF
TRBD1 TRBV20-1 SARGDRGNEKLF
TRBD2 TRBV7-3 ASSSPTGLAGARTDTQY
TRBD2 TRBV4-3 ASSQGRRGGGNEQF
- TRBV20-1 SAPTRSTDTQY
- TRBV29-1 SVVPGSNTDTQY
- TRBV3-1 ASTSGRGSQPQH
- TRBV10-3 AISEGASRTQY
- TRBV5-5 ASSLFRGAVDTQY
- TRBV18 ASSREQTTGELF
- TRBV25-1 ASRPPTGELF
TRBD2 TRBV4-1 ASSQDSQGGETQY
- TRBV6-5 ASSYSRQYSNQPQH
- TRBV5-1 ASRTGTPPDTQY
TRBD1 TRBV14 ASSPRTGYGYT
TRBD1 TRBV11-1 ASSPDRLNTGELF
- TRBV12-3/TRBV12-4 ASSFPAWGGSF
- TRBV20-1 SARGDSVAKNIQY
- TRBV11-3 ASSASGKNTEAF
- TRBV6-2/TRBV6-3 ASSPRGENTEAF
- TRBV3-1 ASSVGQGKQPQH
- TRBV20-1 SATVDSLEKLF
TRBD1 TRBV24-1 ATSGTGGGYT
TRBD2 TRBV10-3 AISLSGGQETQY
- TRBV29-1 SVVKGGRVGYT
- TRBV7-9 ASSLARHTGELF
- TRBV6-5 ASSYSFRASTDTQY
TRBD1 TRBV7-6 ASSVGQVSYNEQF
- TRBV18 ASSLSSEQSQPQH
- TRBV7-9 ASSLATITSGLVISNEQF
- TRBV9 ASSVASDSFVNYGYT
TRBD2 TRBV7-8 ASSPSGTTYNEQF
TRBD1 TRBV7-2 ASSPPGQGASHT
- TRBV12-3/TRBV12-4 ASSLVRSHGYT
- TRBV7-2 ASTRPGANEQF
- TRBV12-3/TRBV12-4 ASSSRSEKLF
TRBD2 TRBV7-9 ASSLTSSQALKETQY
- TRBV7-2 ASSRGEGPGEPQH